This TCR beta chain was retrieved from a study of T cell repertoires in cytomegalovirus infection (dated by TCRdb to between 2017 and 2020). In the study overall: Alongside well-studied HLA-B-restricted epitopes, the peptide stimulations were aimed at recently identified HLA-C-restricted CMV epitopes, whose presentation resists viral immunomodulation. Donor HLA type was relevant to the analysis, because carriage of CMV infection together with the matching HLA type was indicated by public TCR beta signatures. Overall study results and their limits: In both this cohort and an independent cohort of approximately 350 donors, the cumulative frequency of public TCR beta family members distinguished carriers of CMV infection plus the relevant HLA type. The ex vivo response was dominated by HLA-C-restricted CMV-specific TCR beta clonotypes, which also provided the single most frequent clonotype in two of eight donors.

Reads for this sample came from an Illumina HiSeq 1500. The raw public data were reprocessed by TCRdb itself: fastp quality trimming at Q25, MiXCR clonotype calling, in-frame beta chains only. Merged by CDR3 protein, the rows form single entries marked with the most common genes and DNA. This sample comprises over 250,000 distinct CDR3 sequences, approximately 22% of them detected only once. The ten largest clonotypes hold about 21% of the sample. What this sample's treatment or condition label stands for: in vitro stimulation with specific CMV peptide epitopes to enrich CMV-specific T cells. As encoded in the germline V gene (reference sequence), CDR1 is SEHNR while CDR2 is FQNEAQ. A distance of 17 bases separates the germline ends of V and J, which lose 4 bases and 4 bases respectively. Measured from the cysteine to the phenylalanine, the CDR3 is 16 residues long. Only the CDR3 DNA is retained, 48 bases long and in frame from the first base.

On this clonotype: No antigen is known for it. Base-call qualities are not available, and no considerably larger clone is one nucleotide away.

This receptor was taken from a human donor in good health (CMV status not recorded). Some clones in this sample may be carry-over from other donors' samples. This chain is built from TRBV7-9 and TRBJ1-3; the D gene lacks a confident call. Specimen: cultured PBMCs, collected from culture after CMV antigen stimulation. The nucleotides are TGTGCCAGCAGCTCGTGGTCCGGGGTCCTCGGAAACACCATATATTTT. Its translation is CASSSWSGVLGNTIYF.